This section outlines one T cell receptor beta chain sequence together with its context. Its cognate antigen is unknown. The data stem from a study of OX40 agonist ivuxolimab in advanced cancers. Findings of the study overall: At 0.1 to 3.0 mg/kg, clonal expansion of CD4+ and CD8+ blood T cells had occurred by week 6.

Only in-frame clones appear in the TCRdb table, and some are missing; sequencing was by immunoSEQ multiplex PCR. The data hold 70,000 or so clones, with roughly 90% observed a single time. Anyone with autoimmune disease history or systemic immunosuppression was excluded. Here the sequenced sample was CD4+ or CD8+ T cells sorted from blood, taken in a trial of the OX40 agonist ivuxolimab. The source is an adult with an advanced solid tumor such as melanoma, head and neck, liver or kidney cancer.

In DNA, the CDR3 is TGTGCCAGCAGCCCAGGACTAGCGGGGGGAGGAGGCACCGGGGAGCTGTTTTTT. Translated: CASSPGLAGGGGTGELFF. The V and J genes are TRBV7-6 and TRBJ2-2; 14 bases fit TRBD2. With V trimmed by 5 bases and J by 4 bases, 9 bases remained unmatched. The CDR3 covers 18 residues. Germline CDR1 is SGHVS and CDR2 is FNYEAQ.